This TCR beta chain was recovered during a study of spatial heterogeneity in lung cancer. Study summary: A unique TCR and UMI combination showed up more than ten times in raw reads, on average.

Stated time point: sample taken at primary tumor resection. Whole RNA came from tumor, nontumor lung or frozen PBMC and was sequenced without being sorted. Patients with untreated early-stage non-small cell lung cancer, numbering 72, were the donors. TCR cDNA molecules each carried a unique molecular identifier. TCRdb re-called the 5' RACE reads with MiXCR, one entry per CDR3 protein. This sample has tens of thousands of distinct CDR3 sequences, with approximately 20% found just once. V lost 3 bases and J 6 bases, leaving 6 bases between the germline ends. Germline V gene lookup returns CDR1 MNHEY and CDR2 SVGEGT. This CDR3 comprises 11 residues.

The sample consisted of PBMCs, taken at surgery. The sequence was collected from a male donor with early-stage non-small cell lung cancer. The J gene is TRBJ2-7, the V gene TRBV6-2 or TRBV6-3, with no clear D. The CDR3 loop reads CASSYASEQYF. The CDR3 DNA reads TGTGCCAGCAGTTATGCGAGCGAGCAGTACTTC.